This T cell receptor (beta chain) derives from a study of blood T cell repertoires in COVID-19. The junction had 3 bases not matched to a gene; V was cut back by 4 bases and J by 1 base. CDR1 and CDR2 from the germline V gene are MNHEY and SVGAGI. The CDR3 is 15 residues long. Using immunoSEQ multiplex PCR, the repertoire was profiled, and TCRdb retains in-frame clones only, with some absent. Altogether around 130,000 clones are present, about 80% being singletons, with the ten largest covering 10% to 11%. The rearrangement uses TRBV6-5 and TRBJ1-3; 8 nucleotides agree with TRBD1. The specimen sequenced was peripheral blood. This sequence originates from a human donor in a cohort sampled during active COVID-19. CDR3 protein: CASSSGGWSGNTIYF. The CDR3 DNA is TGTGCCAGCAGTTCAGGGGGCTGGTCTGGAAACACCATATATTTT.